This passage covers 17 T cell receptor beta chains from one sample sequenced in a study of blood T cell repertoires in COVID-19. Libraries were prepared by immunoSEQ multiplex PCR; TCRdb keeps only in-frame clonotypes and omits some of them. The sample lists some 370,000 clones; about 87% were seen once. Sequencing used peripheral blood. The source is a woman in her twenties or thirties with COVID-19, enrolled during active disease.

CDR3: CASAKGQPYEQYF. Here the CDR3 DNA reads TGTGCCAGCGCGAAGGGACAGCCCTACGAGCAGTACTTC. The J gene is TRBJ2-7, the V gene TRBV6-5; 7 bases are shared with TRBD1. Germline assignment: CDR1 MNHEY and CDR2 SVGAGI. The CDR3 totals 13 residues. J was trimmed by 2 bases and V by 8 bases; bases with no gene match: 6.

V and J are TRBV6-4 and TRBJ2-1, with TRBD1 as a possible D gene (6 bases). Per the germline V gene, CDR1 is MRHNA and CDR2 is SNTAGT. The CDR3 sequence is 13 residues long. Trimming left V 4 bases short and J 7 bases short, with 11 bases between. CDR3 sequence reads: CASSGERGNEQFF. In DNA form, the CDR3 reads TGTGCCAGCAGTGGTGAAAGGGGGAATGAGCAGTTCTTC.

V usage is TRBV30 and J usage is TRBJ2-4; 9 bases agree with TRBD2. Per the germline V gene, CDR1 is GTSNPN and CDR2 is SVGIG (reference sequence). The CDR3 extends over 18 amino acids. Losses at the gene ends were 0 bases for V and 3 bases for J; bases not matched to a gene: 12. In DNA form, the CDR3 reads TGTGCCTGGAGTGTTCGGAGAATAGCGGGAGAGAGCAAAAACATTCAGTACTTC. It encodes CAWSVRRIAGESKNIQYF.

The genes are TRBV5-1 and TRBJ2-2; 7 nucleotides align to TRBD1. CDR3 length: 16 amino acids. V trimming: 0 bases; J trimming: 4 bases; junction bases outside the gene matches: 6. Germline CDR1 is SGHRS and CDR2 is YFSETQ. For the CDR3, the DNA is TGCGCCAGCAGCTTGGTGCAGACAGGGTCCACCGGGGAGCTGTTTTTT. Amino acid sequence: CASSLVQTGSTGELFF.

The rearrangement links TRBV27 to TRBJ2-3; 7 bases line up with TRBD2. Germline values: CDR1 MNHEY, CDR2 SMNVEV (reference sequence). The junction had 10 bases not matched to a gene; V was cut back by 2 bases and J by 8 bases. The CDR3 covers 15 residues. The CDR3 sequence: CASSLGREGKGTQYF. As DNA, the CDR3 is TGTGCCAGCAGTTTAGGCAGGGAGGGAAAGGGTACGCAGTATTTT.

V is TRBV19 and J is TRBJ1-1; D is perhaps TRBD1 (6 bases). CDR3 size: 13 residues. Trimming took off 3 bases at V and 7 bases at J, with 12 bases between the two ends. Germline V CDR1 and CDR2: LNHDA, SQIVND (reference sequence). The CDR3 nucleotides are TGTGCCAGTAGTATTCAGGGGTCAGGTGAAGCTTTCTTT. It yields the protein CASSIQGSGEAFF.

CDR3 DNA: TGTGCCAGCAGCTCGAAGGGGGCAGGGGGGAGCTCCTACAATGAGCAGTTCTTC. Its protein product is CASSSKGAGGSSYNEQFF. V gene TRBV7-2 combines with J gene TRBJ2-1; possible D gene TRBD1, 7 bases. V dropped 4 bases and J dropped 0 bases, with 19 bases sitting between them. The CDR3 spans 18 residues. From germline, CDR1 is SGHTA and CDR2 FQGNSA.

V is TRBV9 and J is TRBJ2-7, with TRBD2 identical over 9 bases. This CDR3 spans 15 amino acids. Trimming cost V 0 bases and J 4 bases; bases outside gene matches: 5. Germline CDR1 and CDR2: SGDLS and YYNGEE. CDR3 residues: CASSVASSGTYEQYF. The CDR3 bases are TGTGCCAGCAGCGTAGCTTCTAGCGGGACTTACGAGCAGTACTTC. Full variable domain (outside the CDR3, taken from reference TRBV9 and TRBJ2-7): DSGVTQTPKHLITATGQRVTLRCSPRSGDLSVYWYQQSLDQGLQFLIQYYNGEERAKGNILERFSAQQFPDLHSELNLSSLELGDSALYFCASSVASSGTYEQYFGPGTRLTVT.

This chain connects TRBV10-3 to TRBJ2-1, with TRBD1 matching over 10 bases. V lost 11 bases and J lost 4; bases outside the gene matches: 8. Germline V gene data show CDR1 as ENHRY and CDR2 as SYGVKD. The CDR3 extends over 14 amino acids. CDR3 DNA sequence: TGTGCCTCTACCGGGACAGGGGTATACAATGAGCAGTTCTTC. This gives the protein CASTGTGVYNEQFF.

V and J are TRBV7-8 and TRBJ1-4; possible D gene TRBD1, 5 bases. Germline lookup yields CDR1 SGHVS and CDR2 FQNEAQ. V was trimmed by 5 bases and J by 6 bases, leaving 10 bases between them. CDR3 size: 13 residues. DNA for the CDR3: TGTGCCAGCAGCCTCAGGGCGGATGAAAAACTGTTTTTT. Translation gives CASSLRADEKLFF.

V and J are TRBV5-1 and TRBJ2-5, with TRBD2 as a possible D gene (7 bases). V lost 5 bases, J lost 1 base, and 24 bases lay in between. CDR3 length equals 18 residues. Germline-derived CDR1 and CDR2 are SGHRS and YFSETQ. The CDR3 nucleotides read TGCGCCAGCAGGGCCCTTATGGGAGGGGGGCTCACCCAAGAGACCCAGTACTTC. Translation: CASRALMGGGLTQETQYF.

The chain couples TRBV10-3 to TRBJ1-1; D is unclear. From germline, CDR1 is ENHRY and CDR2 SYGVKD. Between the trimmed V and J ends, which lost 3 bases and 0 bases, there was a span of 11 bases. This CDR3 comprises 15 residues. The CDR3 DNA follows: TGTGCCATCAGTGATTGGGGAGAAGTGAACACTGAAGCTTTCTTT. Residues: CAISDWGEVNTEAFF.

This clone was recorded only once. In DNA, the CDR3 is TGTGCCAGCTCCACGGCCCATAGGGGGAATGAGCAGTTCTTC. It codes for CASSTAHRGNEQFF. The rearrangement links TRBV9 to TRBJ2-1; weak D call: TRBD1 (6 bases). The CDR3 is 14 residues long. Deletions cut 7 bases from V and 7 bases from J, with 18 bases between. Germline loops: CDR1 SGDLS, CDR2 YYNGEE.

The J gene is TRBJ2-5, the V gene TRBV7-8; D remains ambiguous. Germline V gene sequence: CDR1 SGHVS, CDR2 FQNEAQ. The CDR3 sequence is 14 residues long. Trimming removed 4 bases at V and 2 bases at J, with 11 bases between. In nucleotides, the CDR3 is TGTGCCAGCAGCTCCCAGTCGCCACAAGAGACCCAGTACTTC. As protein: CASSSQSPQETQYF. Complete variable domain (other parts from reference TRBV7-8 and TRBJ2-5): GAGVSQSPRYKVAKRGQDVALRCDPISGHVSLFWYQQALGQGPEFLTYFQNEAQLDKSGLPSDRFFAERPEGSVSTLKIQRTQQEDSAVYLCASSSQSPQETQYFGPGTRLLVL.

J is TRBJ2-1 and V is TRBV6-5; 9 bases are shared with TRBD2. Germline loops: CDR1 MNHEY, CDR2 SVGAGI. There are 14 residues in the CDR3. V dropped 6 bases and J dropped 9; count of bases not matched to a gene: 9. The DNA for the CDR3 is TGTGCCAGCAGCCTAGCGGGACCTCGTGGTGAGCAGTTCTTC. It is translated as CASSLAGPRGEQFF.

The chain is built from TRBV7-3 and TRBJ2-3; TRBD2 might be the D (6 bases). Per germline, CDR1 SGHTA and CDR2 FQGTGA. The CDR3 loop spans 14 amino acids. The V and J ends lost 5 bases and 6 bases respectively, with 15 bases between them. The DNA of the CDR3 is TGTGCCAGCAGCCCGGGTGCGGGAAGGGATACGCAGTATTTT. This translates into CASSPGAGRDTQYF. Combining the CDR3 with reference TRBV7-3 and TRBJ2-3 gives the whole variable domain GAGVSQTPSNKVTEKGKYVELRCDPISGHTALYWYRQSLGQGPEFLIYFQGTGAADDSGLPNDRFFAVRPEGSVSTLKIQRTERGDSAVYLCASSPGAGRDTQYFGPGTRLTVL.

The V call is TRBV28, the J call TRBJ2-7; 8 bases match TRBD1. Germline assignment: CDR1 MDHEN and CDR2 SYDVKM. This CDR3 region has 16 residues. V gave up 5 bases and J gave up 5 bases; unmatched junction bases: 14. The CDR3 reads CASSIGQGGWQNEQYF. CDR3 DNA sequence: TGTGCCAGCAGTATCGGACAGGGAGGATGGCAGAACGAGCAGTACTTC.